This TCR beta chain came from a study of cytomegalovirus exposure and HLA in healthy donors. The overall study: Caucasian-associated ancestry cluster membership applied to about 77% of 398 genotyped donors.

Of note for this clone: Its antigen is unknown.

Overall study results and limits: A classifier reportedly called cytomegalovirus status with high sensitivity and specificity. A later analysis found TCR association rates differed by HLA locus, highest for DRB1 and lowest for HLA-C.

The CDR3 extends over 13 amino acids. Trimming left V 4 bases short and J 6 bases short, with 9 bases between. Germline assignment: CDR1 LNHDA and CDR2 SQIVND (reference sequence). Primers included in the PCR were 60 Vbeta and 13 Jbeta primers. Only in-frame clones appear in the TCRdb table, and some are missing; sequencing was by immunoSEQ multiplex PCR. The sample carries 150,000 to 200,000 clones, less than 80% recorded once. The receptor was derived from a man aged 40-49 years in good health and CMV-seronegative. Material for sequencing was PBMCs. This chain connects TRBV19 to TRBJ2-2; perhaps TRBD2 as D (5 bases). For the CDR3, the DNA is TGTGCCAGTAGTAGTACTAGTGCCGGGGAGCTGTTTTTT. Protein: CASSSTSAGELFF. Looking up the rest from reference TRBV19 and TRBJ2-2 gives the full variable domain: DGGITQSPKYLFRKEGQNVTLSCEQNLNHDAMYWYRQDPGQGLRLIYYSQIVNDFQKGDIAEGYSVSREKKESFPLTVTSAQKNPTAFYLCASSSTSAGELFFGEGSRLTVL.